The clone carrying this T cell receptor beta chain was found many times. Its target is unknown. No fewer than 6 million PBMCs went into each sample. Primers used in a second PCR of about 6 to 11 cycles were a sample-barcoded 5' primer and a J-beta primer mix. TCRdb redid the calling of the 5' RACE reads with MiXCR, one entry per CDR3 protein. Of fewer than 900,000 distinct CDR3 sequences in the sample, roughly 47% were seen once. This sample is part of a study of blood T cells in healthy people across ages. Turning to the study itself: The template switching approach captured approximately one barcoded beta molecule for every two T cells.

Study observations and caveats: Donor CMV status was unknown, possibly confounding expanded clonotype changes. Per million T cells, the diversity of TCR beta decreased roughly linearly as age advanced.

The V and J ends lost 4 bases and 5 bases respectively, with 6 bases between them. The CDR3 covers 12 residues. Germline lookup yields CDR1 ENHRY and CDR2 SYGVKD. The sequenced sample consisted of blood. The TCR was taken from a woman in her sixties in good health. This chain joins TRBV10-3 and TRBJ2-1; D remains unclear. The CDR3 nucleotides are TGTGCCATCAGTGGTACGGACAATGAGCAGTTCTTC. It specifies CAISGTDNEQFF.